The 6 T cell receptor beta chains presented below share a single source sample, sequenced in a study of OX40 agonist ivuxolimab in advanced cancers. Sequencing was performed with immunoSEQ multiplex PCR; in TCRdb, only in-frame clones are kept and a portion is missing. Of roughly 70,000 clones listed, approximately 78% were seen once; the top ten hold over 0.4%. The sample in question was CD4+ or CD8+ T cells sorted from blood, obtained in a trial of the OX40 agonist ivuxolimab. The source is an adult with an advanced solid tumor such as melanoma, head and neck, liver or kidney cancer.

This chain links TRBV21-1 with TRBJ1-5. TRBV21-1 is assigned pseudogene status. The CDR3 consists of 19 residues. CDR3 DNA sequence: TGTGCCAGCAGCAAAGTAATCGGGACCTCGAGCAATGACAATCAGCCCCAGCATTTT. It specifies CASSKVIGTSSNDNQPQHF.

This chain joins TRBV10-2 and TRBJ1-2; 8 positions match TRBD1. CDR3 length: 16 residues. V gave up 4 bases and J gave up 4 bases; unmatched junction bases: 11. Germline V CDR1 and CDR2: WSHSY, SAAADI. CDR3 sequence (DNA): TGCGCCAGCAGTGGGCGAGGCAGGGGGCGTCTCTATGGCTACACCTTC. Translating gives CASSGRGRGRLYGYTF.

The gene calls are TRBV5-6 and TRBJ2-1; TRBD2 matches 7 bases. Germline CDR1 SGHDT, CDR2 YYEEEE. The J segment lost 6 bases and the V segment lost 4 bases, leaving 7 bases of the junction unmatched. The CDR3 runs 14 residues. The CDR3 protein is CASSQLGGSNEQFF. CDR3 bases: TGTGCCAGCAGCCAACTGGGGGGGTCCAATGAGCAGTTCTTC.

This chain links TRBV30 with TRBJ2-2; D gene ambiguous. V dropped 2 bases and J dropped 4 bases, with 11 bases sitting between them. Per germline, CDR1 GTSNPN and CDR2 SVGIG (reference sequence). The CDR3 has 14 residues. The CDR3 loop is CAWSLVRSTGELFF. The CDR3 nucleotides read TGTGCCTGGAGTTTAGTAAGGAGCACCGGGGAGCTGTTTTTT.

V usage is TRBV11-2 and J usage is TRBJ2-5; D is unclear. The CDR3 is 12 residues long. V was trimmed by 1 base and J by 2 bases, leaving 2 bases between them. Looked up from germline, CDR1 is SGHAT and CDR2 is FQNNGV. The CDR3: CASSLGQETQYF. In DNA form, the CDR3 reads TGTGCCAGCAGCTTAGGGCAAGAGACCCAGTACTTC.

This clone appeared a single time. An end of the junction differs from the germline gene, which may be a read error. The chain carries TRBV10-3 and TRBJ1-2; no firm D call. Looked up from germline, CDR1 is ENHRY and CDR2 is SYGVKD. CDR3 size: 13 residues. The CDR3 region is CASSGLPSGGYTF. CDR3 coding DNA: TGTGCCAGCAGTGGACTGCCCTCCGGGGGCTACACCTTC.